This paragraph covers one TCR beta chain sequence. Its antigen is still unknown. The data derive from a study of post-analysis software for immune sequencing data. Prepared libraries of TCR beta cDNA carried unique molecular identifiers. TCRdb reanalysed the PCR reads using MiXCR and keeps one entry per CDR3 protein. The table shows some 700,000 distinct CDR3 sequences, with 55% to 70% occurring only once. Study conclusions and caveats: Samples from one preparation batch, clustered by F measure, grouped strongly together. Among multiple sclerosis patients, normalized Chao1 diversity was significantly below that of controls.

The sequenced sample was blood. The receptor's source is a girl aged 2 to 9 with multiple sclerosis.

The CDR3 sequence is CASRFGTGCTEAFF. The DNA of the CDR3 is TGTGCCAGCAGATTCGGGACAGGGTGCACTGAAGCTTTCTTT. This chain joins TRBV6-6 and TRBJ1-1; 9 nucleotides align to TRBD1. Looked up from germline, CDR1 is MNHNY and CDR2 is SVGAGI (reference sequence). This CDR3 is 14 amino acids long. J gave up 4 bases and V 6 bases, and 6 bases lay outside the gene matches.